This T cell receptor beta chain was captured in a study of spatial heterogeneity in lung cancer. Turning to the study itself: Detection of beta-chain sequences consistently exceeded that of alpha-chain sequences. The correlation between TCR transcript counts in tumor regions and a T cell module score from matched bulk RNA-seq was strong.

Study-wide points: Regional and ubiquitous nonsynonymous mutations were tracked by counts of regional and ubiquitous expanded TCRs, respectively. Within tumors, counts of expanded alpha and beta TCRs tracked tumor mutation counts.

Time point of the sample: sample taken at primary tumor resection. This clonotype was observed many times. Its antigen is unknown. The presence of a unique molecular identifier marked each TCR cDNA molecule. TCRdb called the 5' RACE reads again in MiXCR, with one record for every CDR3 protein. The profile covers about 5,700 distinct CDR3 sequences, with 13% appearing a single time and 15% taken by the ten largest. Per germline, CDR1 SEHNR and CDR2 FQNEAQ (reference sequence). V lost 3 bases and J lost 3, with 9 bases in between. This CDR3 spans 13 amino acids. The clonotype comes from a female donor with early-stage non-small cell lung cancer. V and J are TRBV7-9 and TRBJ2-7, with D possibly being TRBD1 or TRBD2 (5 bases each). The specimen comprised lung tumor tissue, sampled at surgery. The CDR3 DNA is TGTGCCAGCAGCTTGAGGGGTAACTACGAGCAGTACTTC. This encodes CASSLRGNYEQYF.